The 6 T cell receptor beta chains presented below share a single source sample, sequenced in a study of blood T cell repertoires in COVID-19. Measured with immunoSEQ multiplex PCR; TCRdb has only the in-frame clones, and not every one. The repertoire includes roughly 240,000 clones, roughly 89% of them detected once, and just over 2.5% sits in the top ten. Sequenced input: PBMCs or T cells enriched from blood (not recorded which). The receptors originated from a woman aged 25 to 39 with acute COVID-19.

The chain recombines TRBV6-5 with TRBJ2-2; 7 nucleotides agree with TRBD2. The CDR3 is 15 residues long. With 1 base clipped from V and 5 bases from J, the junction kept 4 bases outside the gene matches. The V gene's germline CDR1 is MNHEY and CDR2 SVGAGI. The DNA of the CDR3 is TGTGCCAGCAGTTACTTTGCCGGGGGGACCGGGGAGCTGTTTTTT. It is translated as CASSYFAGGTGELFF.

The V and J genes are TRBV29-1 and TRBJ1-5; possibly TRBD1 for D (5 bases). V lost 4 bases to trimming and J lost 6 bases, with 10 bases between them. Per germline, CDR1 SQVTM and CDR2 ANQGSEA. This CDR3 comprises 12 residues. The CDR3: CSVGSGGQPQHF. CDR3 coding DNA: TGCAGCGTTGGATCGGGGGGTCAGCCCCAGCATTTT. Together with reference TRBV29-1 and TRBJ1-5, the CDR3 gives the full variable domain: SAVISQKPSRDICQRGTSLTIQCQVDSQVTMMFWYRQQPGQSLTLIATANQGSEATYESGFVIDKFPISRPNLTFSTLTVSNMSPEDSSIYLCSVGSGGQPQHFGDGTRLSIL.

The V call is TRBV11-2, the J call TRBJ1-1, with D perhaps matching TRBD1 (6 bases). This CDR3 spans 13 amino acids. With 5 bases removed from V and 2 bases from J, the gap between germline ends came to 9 bases. CDR1 and CDR2 (germline): SGHAT, FQNNGV. CDR3 sequence reads: CASSRTENTEAFF. The CDR3 DNA reads TGTGCCAGCAGCCGGACAGAAAACACTGAAGCTTTCTTT.

This clone has more than one count but fewer than ten. The rearrangement uses TRBV18 and TRBJ2-7; 8 bases align to TRBD1. Germline V gene data show CDR1 as KGHSH and CDR2 as LQKENI. The CDR3 loop spans 15 amino acids. V gave up 3 bases and J gave up 6 bases; unmatched junction bases: 10. In nucleotides, the CDR3 is TGTGCCAGCTCACCCTCAACCGACAGGGGCGGCGAGCAGTACTTC. As protein: CASSPSTDRGGEQYF. The full variable domain, its missing parts supplied by reference TRBV18 and TRBJ2-7, is NAGVMQNPRHLVRRRGQEARLRCSPMKGHSHVYWYRQLPEEGLKFMVYLQKENIIDESGMPKERFSAEFPKEGPSILRIQQVVRGDSAAYFCASSPSTDRGGEQYFGPGTRLTVT.

The V gene is TRBV6-5, the J gene TRBJ2-6; D is unclear. Germline V lookup: CDR1 MNHEY, CDR2 SVGAGI. The germline V and J ends were trimmed by 7 bases and 2 bases, with 6 bases remaining between them. This CDR3 has 13 residues. In nucleotides, the CDR3 is TGTGCCAGCATTCGGGCTGGGGCCAACGTCCTGACTTTC. The encoded protein is CASIRAGANVLTF.

This clone was observed a single time. The chain links TRBV3-1 (or the pseudogene TRBV3-2) to TRBJ2-5; the match to TRBD2 covers 11 bases. Germline CDR1 reads LGHDT; CDR2 reads YNNKEL (reference sequence). Trimming removed 0 bases from V and 1 base from J; junction bases left unmatched: 10. The CDR3 has 19 amino acids. The CDR3 region has the DNA TGTGCCAGCAGCCAAGATAATTGGAGACTAGCGGGGTTCCAAGAGACCCAGTACTTC. Its translation: CASSQDNWRLAGFQETQYF.